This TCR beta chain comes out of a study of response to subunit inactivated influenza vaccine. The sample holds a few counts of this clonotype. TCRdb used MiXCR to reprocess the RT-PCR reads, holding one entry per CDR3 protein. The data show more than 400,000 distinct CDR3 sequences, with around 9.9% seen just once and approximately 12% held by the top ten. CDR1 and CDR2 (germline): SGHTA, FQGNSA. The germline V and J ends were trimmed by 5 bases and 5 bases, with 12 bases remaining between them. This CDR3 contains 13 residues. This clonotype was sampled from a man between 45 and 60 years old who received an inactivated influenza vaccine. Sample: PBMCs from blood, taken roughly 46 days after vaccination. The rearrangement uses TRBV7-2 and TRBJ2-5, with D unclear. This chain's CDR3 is CASSLRFRETQYF. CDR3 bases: TGTGCCAGCAGCCTCCGGTTCCGGGAGACCCAGTACTTC.